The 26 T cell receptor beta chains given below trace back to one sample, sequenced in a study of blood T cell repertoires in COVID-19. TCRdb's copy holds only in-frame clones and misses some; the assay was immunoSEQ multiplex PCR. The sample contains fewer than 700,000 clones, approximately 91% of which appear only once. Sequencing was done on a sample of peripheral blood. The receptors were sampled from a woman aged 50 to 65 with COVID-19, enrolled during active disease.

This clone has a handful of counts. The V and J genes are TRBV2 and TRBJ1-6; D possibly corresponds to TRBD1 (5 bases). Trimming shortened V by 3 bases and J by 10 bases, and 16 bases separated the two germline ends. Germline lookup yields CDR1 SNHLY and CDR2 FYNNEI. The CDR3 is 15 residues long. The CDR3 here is CASSEGGFEGSPLHF. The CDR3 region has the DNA TGTGCCAGCAGTGAGGGGGGTTTTGAAGGGTCACCCCTCCACTTT.

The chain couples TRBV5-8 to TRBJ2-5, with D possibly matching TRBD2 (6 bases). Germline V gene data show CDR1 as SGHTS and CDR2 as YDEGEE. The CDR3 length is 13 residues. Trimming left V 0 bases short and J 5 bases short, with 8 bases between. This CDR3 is CASSLEGRETQYF. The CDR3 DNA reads TGTGCCAGCAGCTTGGAGGGGAGGGAGACCCAGTACTTC.

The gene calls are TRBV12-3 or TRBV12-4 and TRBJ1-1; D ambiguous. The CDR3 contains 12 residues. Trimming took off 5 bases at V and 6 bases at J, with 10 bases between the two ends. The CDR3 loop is CASSPRRSEAFF. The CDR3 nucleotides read TGTGCCAGCAGTCCCCGGAGATCTGAAGCTTTCTTT.

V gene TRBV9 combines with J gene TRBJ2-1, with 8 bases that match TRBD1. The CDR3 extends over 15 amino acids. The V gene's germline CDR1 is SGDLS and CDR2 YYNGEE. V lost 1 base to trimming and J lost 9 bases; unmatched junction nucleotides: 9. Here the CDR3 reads CASSVKTGGWGEQFF. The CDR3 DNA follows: TGTGCCAGCAGCGTAAAAACAGGGGGATGGGGTGAGCAGTTCTTC.

The CDR3: CASSIVTAAGANVLTF. The DNA for the CDR3 is TGTGCCAGTAGTATCGTGACGGCGGCTGGGGCCAACGTCCTGACTTTC. The V and J genes are TRBV19 and TRBJ2-6; D not resolved. Germline assignment: CDR1 LNHDA and CDR2 SQIVND (reference sequence). Deletions cut 3 bases from V and 2 bases from J, with 11 bases between. The CDR3 is 16 residues long. Complete variable domain (other parts from reference TRBV19 and TRBJ2-6): DGGITQSPKYLFRKEGQNVTLSCEQNLNHDAMYWYRQDPGQGLRLIYYSQIVNDFQKGDIAEGYSVSREKKESFPLTVTSAQKNPTAFYLCASSIVTAAGANVLTFGAGSRLTVL.

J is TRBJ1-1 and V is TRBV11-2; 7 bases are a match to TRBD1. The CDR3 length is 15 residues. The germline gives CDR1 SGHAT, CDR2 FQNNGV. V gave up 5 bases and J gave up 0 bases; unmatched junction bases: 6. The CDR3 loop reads CASSPRQGLNTEAFF. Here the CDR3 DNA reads TGTGCCAGCAGCCCCCGACAGGGACTGAACACTGAAGCTTTCTTT. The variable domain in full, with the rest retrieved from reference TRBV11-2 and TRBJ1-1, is EAGVAQSPRYKIIEKRQSVAFWCNPISGHATLYWYQQILGQGPKLLIQFQNNGVVDDSQLPKDRFSAERLKGVDSTLKIQPAKLEDSAVYLCASSPRQGLNTEAFFGQGTRLTVV.

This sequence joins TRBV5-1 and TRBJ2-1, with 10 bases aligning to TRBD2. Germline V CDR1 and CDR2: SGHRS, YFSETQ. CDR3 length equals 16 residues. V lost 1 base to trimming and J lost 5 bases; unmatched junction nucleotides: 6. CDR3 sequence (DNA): TGCGCCAGCAGCTTGTTAGCGGGGGGCTCGAACAATGAGCAGTTCTTC. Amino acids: CASSLLAGGSNNEQFF.

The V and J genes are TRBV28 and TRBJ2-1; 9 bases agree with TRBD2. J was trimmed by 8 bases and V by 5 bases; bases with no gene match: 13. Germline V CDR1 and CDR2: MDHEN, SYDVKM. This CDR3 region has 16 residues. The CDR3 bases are TGTGCCAGCAGTACACAATCTAGCGGGGCATTCCATGAGCAGTTCTTC. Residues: CASSTQSSGAFHEQFF.

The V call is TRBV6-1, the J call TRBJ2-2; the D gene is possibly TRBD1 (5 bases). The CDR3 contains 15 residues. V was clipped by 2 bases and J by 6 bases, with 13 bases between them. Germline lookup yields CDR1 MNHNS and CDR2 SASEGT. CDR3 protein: CASSEQQASAGELFF. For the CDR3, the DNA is TGTGCCAGCAGTGAACAACAGGCCTCCGCCGGGGAGCTGTTTTTT.

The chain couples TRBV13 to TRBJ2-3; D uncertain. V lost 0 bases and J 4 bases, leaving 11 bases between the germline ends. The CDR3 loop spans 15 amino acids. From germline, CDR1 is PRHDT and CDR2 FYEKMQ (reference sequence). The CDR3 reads CASSLGRPPADTQYF. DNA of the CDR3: TGTGCCAGCAGCTTAGGGAGGCCTCCGGCAGATACGCAGTATTTT.

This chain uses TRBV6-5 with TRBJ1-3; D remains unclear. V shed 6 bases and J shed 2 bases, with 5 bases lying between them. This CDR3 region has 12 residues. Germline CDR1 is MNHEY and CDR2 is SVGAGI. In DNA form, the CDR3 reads TGTGCCAGCAGGGGCCCTGGAAACACCATATATTTT. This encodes CASRGPGNTIYF.

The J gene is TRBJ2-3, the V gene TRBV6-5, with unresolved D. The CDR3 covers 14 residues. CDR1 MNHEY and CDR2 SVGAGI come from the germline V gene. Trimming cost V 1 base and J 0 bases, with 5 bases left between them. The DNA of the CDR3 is TGTGCCAGCAGTTACTTGGCAAGCACAGATACGCAGTATTTT. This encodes CASSYLASTDTQYF.

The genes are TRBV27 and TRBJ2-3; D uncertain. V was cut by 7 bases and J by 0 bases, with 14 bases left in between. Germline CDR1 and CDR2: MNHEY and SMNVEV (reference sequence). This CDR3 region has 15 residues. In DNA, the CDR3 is TGTGCCAGCACCCCGTCCCATAGTAGCACAGATACGCAGTATTTT. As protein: CASTPSHSSTDTQYF.

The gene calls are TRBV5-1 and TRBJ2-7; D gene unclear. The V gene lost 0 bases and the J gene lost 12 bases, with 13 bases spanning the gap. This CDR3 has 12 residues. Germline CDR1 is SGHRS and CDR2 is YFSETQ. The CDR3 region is CASSLELRPLYF. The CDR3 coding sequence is TGCGCCAGCAGCTTGGAACTACGTCCCCTGTACTTC.

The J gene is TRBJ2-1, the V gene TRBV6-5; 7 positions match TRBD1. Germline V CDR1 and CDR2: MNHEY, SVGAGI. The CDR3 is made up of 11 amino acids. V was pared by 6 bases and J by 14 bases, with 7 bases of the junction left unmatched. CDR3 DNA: TGTGCCAGCAGCCAATCCGGGACAGAGTTCTTC. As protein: CASSQSGTEFF.

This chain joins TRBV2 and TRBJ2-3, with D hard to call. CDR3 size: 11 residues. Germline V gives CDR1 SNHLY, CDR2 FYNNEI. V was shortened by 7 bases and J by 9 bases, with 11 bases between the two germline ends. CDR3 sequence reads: CASNLLETQYF. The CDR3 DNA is TGTGCCAGCAACCTCCTGGAGACGCAGTATTTT.

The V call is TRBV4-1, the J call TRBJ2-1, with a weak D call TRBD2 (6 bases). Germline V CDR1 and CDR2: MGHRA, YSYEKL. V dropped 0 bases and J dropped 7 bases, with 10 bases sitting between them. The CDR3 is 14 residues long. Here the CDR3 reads CASSQDRDFNEQFF. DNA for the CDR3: TGCGCCAGCAGCCAAGACAGGGACTTTAATGAGCAGTTCTTC.

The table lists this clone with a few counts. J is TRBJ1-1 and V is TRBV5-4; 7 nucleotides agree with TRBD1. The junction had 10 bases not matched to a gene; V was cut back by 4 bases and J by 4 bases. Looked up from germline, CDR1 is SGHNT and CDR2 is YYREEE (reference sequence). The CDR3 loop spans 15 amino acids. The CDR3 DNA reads TGTGCCAGCAGCGGTGACAGGGTAATATCCACTGAAGCTTTCTTT. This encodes CASSGDRVISTEAFF. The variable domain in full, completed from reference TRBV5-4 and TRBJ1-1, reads ETGVTQSPTHLIKTRGQQVTLRCSSQSGHNTVSWYQQALGQGPQFIFQYYREEENGRGNFPPRFSGLQFPNYSSELNVNALELDDSALYLCASSGDRVISTEAFFGQGTRLTVV.

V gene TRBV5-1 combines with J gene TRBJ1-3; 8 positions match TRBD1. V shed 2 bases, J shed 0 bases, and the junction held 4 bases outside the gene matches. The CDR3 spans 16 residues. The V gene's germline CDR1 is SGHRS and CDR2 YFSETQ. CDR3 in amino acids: CASSFTGGDSGNTIYF. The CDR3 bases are TGCGCCAGCAGCTTTACAGGGGGGGACTCTGGAAACACCATATATTTT.

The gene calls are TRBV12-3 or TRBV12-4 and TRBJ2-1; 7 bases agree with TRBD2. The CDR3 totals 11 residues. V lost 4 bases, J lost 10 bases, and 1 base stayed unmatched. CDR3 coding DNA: TGTGCCAGCAGTTCCGGGGGGGAGCAGTTCTTC. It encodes CASSSGGEQFF.

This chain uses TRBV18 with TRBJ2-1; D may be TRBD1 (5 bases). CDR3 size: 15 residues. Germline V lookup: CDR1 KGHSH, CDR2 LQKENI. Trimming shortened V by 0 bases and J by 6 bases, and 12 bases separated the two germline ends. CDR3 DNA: TGTGCCAGCTCACCACCGAGCCAGGGTGCCAATGAGCAGTTCTTC. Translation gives CASSPPSQGANEQFF.

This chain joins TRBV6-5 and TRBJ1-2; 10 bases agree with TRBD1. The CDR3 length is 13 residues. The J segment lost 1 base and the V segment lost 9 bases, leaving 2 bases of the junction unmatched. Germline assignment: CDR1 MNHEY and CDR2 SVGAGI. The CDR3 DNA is TGTGCCAGTGGACAGGGGGATAACTATGGCTACACCTTC. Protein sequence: CASGQGDNYGYTF.

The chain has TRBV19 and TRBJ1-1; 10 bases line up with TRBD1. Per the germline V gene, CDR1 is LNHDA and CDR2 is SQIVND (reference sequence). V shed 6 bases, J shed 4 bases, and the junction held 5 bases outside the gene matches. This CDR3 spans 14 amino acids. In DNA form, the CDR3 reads TGTGCCAGTAGCCGGGGACAGGGGAGCACTGAAGCTTTCTTT. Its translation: CASSRGQGSTEAFF.

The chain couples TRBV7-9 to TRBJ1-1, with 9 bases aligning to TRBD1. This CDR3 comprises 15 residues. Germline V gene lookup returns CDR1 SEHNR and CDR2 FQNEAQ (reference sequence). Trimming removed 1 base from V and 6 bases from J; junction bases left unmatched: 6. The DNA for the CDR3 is TGTGCCAGCAGCTTAGACGGACAGGGGTCGTCTGAAGCTTTCTTT. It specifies CASSLDGQGSSEAFF.

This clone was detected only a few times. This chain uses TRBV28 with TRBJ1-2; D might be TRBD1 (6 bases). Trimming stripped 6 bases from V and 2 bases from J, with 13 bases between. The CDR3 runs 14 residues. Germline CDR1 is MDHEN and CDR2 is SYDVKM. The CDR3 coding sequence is TGTGCCAGCAGGGGGGCCCCAAGCAACTATGGCTACACCTTC. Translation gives CASRGAPSNYGYTF.

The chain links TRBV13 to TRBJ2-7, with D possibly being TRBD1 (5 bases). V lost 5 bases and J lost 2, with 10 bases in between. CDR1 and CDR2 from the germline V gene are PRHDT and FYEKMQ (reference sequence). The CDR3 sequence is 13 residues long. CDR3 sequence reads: CASSQGRAYEQYF. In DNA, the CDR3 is TGTGCCAGCAGCCAGGGCCGAGCCTACGAGCAGTACTTC.